These T cell receptor beta chains were read from a single sample in a study of blood T cells in healthy people across ages. TCRdb fed the 5' RACE reads into MiXCR, producing one record per CDR3 protein. The table includes 850,000 to 1,300,000 distinct CDR3 sequences, 35% to 50% detected once. Sequencing was performed on blood. The origin of the receptors is a woman in her fifties or sixties in good health. The CDR3 runs from the conserved cysteine through the conserved F or W. D genes are given only for firm matches. Size is omitted from some rows. Given values are once, few, many or a class for expanded clones.

length,D,J,size,V,DNA,CDR3
15,NA,TRBJ2-7,NA,TRBV2,TGTGCCAGCAGTGAAGCGGGGTTTCCCTCCTACGAGCAGTACTTC,CASSEAGFPSYEQYF
14,NA,TRBJ2-7,NA,TRBV7-9,TGTGCCAGCGCCCCGGGTTCAAACTCCTACGAGCAGTACTTC,CASAPGSNSYEQYF
12,NA,TRBJ2-5,NA,TRBV20-1,TGCAATGTGGCGGCAGTCCAAGAGACCCAGTACTTC,CNVAAVQETQYF
14,TRBD1,TRBJ2-3,few,TRBV10-3,TGTGCCATAAGTCGGACAGGGGAGGCAGATACGCAGTATTTT,CAISRTGEADTQYF
18,TRBD1,TRBJ1-1,once,TRBV20-1,TGCAGTGCTAGGTCGGCGGACCAGGCCGACCTACAGGGGATAAAAGCTTTCTTT,CSARSADQADLQGIKAFF
11,NA,TRBJ1-4,NA,TRBV6-6,TGTGCCAGCAGTTTTGCGGGCGGACTGTTTTTT,CASSFAGGLFF
14,NA,TRBJ2-1,NA,TRBV20-1,TGCAGCGCATCAGAGTCCCCGCTCAACAATGAGCAGTTCTTC,CSASESPLNNEQFF
12,NA,TRBJ2-1,NA,TRBV15,TGTGCCACCAGCAGAGATCTCTATGAGCAGTTCTTC,CATSRDLYEQFF
14,NA,TRBJ2-5,NA,TRBV20-1,TGCAGTGCTAGCGCGGGGGCACTTCAAGAGACCCAGTACTTC,CSASAGALQETQYF
16,NA,TRBJ2-7,once,TRBV20-1,TGCAGTGCTAGCGGTACCTACGCTAGCGTCTCCTACGAGCAGTACTTC,CSASGTYASVSYEQYF
15,TRBD2,TRBJ2-2,NA,TRBV7-9,TGTGCCAGCAGCCGATGGCGGGAGGGCACCGGGGAGCTGTTTTTT,CASSRWREGTGELFF
15,NA,TRBJ2-3,NA,TRBV7-7,TGTGCCAGCAGCCCGAGCAGGATCCTCGAGGGTACGCAGTATTTT,CASSPSRILEGTQYF
13,TRBD2,TRBJ2-7,NA,TRBV20-1,TGCAGTGCTAGAGGGGGGGGAGGAGGCGAGCAGTACTTC,CSARGGGGGEQYF
16,TRBD2,TRBJ2-7,NA,TRBV10-2,TGCGCCAGCAGTGAGGGAGCTTGGACTAGCTCCTACGAGCAGTACTTC,CASSEGAWTSSYEQYF
12,NA,TRBJ2-7,many,TRBV3-1,TGTGCCAGCAGCCAAAGGAAATACGAGCAGTACTTC,CASSQRKYEQYF
14,NA,TRBJ2-7,NA,TRBV4-1,TGCGCCAGCAGCCAAGGGAGGGTGGCGTACGAGCAGTACTTC,CASSQGRVAYEQYF
16,TRBD2,TRBJ2-5,NA,TRBV5-1,TGCGCCAGCAGCTTCTATCCCGCAGCGGGAGGAGAGACCCAGTACTTC,CASSFYPAAGGETQYF
14,TRBD1,TRBJ2-7,few,TRBV7-9,TGTGCCAGCGGACGGACAGGGGAGTACTACGAGCAGTACTTC,CASGRTGEYYEQYF
15,NA,TRBJ2-7,NA,TRBV7-9,TGTGCCAGCAGCCGAAGAGGTCCAAGCTCCTACGAGCAGTACTTC,CASSRRGPSSYEQYF
13,NA,TRBJ2-3,NA,TRBV6-1,TGTGCCAGCAGTGAGGAGGTTGTGGATACGCAGTATTTT,CASSEEVVDTQYF
16,NA,TRBJ2-6,NA,TRBV7-3,TGTGCCAGCAGCTTATACGGAGACTCTGGGGCCAACGTCCTGACTTTC,CASSLYGDSGANVLTF
15,NA,TRBJ2-7,NA,TRBV5-1,TGCGCCAGCAGCTTGGAACAGGGAACCAACCACGAGCAGTACTTC,CASSLEQGTNHEQYF
16,TRBD1,TRBJ2-6,NA,TRBV2,TGTGCCAGCAGTGATTACAGGGGCCCTGGGGCCAACGTCCTGACTTTC,CASSDYRGPGANVLTF
16,TRBD2,TRBJ2-1,few,TRBV4-2,TGTGCCAGCAGCCCCGGTCGCGGGAGGAATTACAATGAGCAGTTCTTC,CASSPGRGRNYNEQFF
13,NA,TRBJ2-5,few,TRBV11-1,TGTGCCAGCAGCCCCAGACACGGTGAAGCCCAGTACTTC,CASSPRHGEAQYF
15,TRBD2,TRBJ2-7,NA,TRBV12-3/TRBV12-4,TGTGCCAGCAGTTTAATGGCGGGAGTCACCTACGAGCAGTACTTC,CASSLMAGVTYEQYF
14,NA,TRBJ2-7,few,TRBV27,TGTGCCAGCAGTTCCCCGGGACCATCTTACGAGCAGTACTTC,CASSSPGPSYEQYF
13,TRBD1,TRBJ1-4,NA,TRBV12-3/TRBV12-4,TGTGCCAGCAGCAGACAGGGCCGGGAAAAACTGTTTTTT,CASSRQGREKLFF
10,NA,TRBJ2-5,NA,TRBV21-1,TGTGCCCGCCTCGGGGATGAGCAGTACTTC,CARLGDEQYF
12,NA,TRBJ2-7,few,TRBV6-2/TRBV6-3,TGTGCCATCACGACTAGTTTCAATGAGCAGTACTTC,CAITTSFNEQYF
15,TRBD1,TRBJ1-1,NA,TRBV5-1,TGCGCCAGCAGCTCACAGGGGCCGGGGGACACTGAAGCTTTCTTT,CASSSQGPGDTEAFF
14,NA,TRBJ1-1,few,TRBV5-1,TGCGCCAGCAGCCTAGACGTGGTCGGCACTGAAGCTTTCTTT,CASSLDVVGTEAFF
18,NA,TRBJ1-6,NA,TRBV6-5,TGTGCCAGCAGTTCGCCCCCCCTTGGAGGGTCCAATACTTCACCCCTCCACTTT,CASSSPPLGGSNTSPLHF
13,NA,TRBJ2-5,NA,TRBV29-1,TGCAGCGTTGAGACGGCAGCGAGGGGAGGCCAGTACTTC,CSVETAARGGQYF
14,NA,TRBJ2-7,NA,TRBV7-8,TGTGCCAGCAGCTTAGGGGCGGAGAGATACGAGCAGTACTTC,CASSLGAERYEQYF
10,NA,TRBJ2-5,NA,TRBV10-3,TGTGCCACCGCCGAAGAGACCCAGTACTTC,CATAEETQYF
13,TRBD1,TRBJ1-5,NA,TRBV20-1,TGCAGTGCCTTACAGGGGAGCAATCAGCCCCAGCATTTT,CSALQGSNQPQHF
14,NA,TRBJ2-1,many,TRBV11-2,TGTGCCAGCAGCAAGAAGACAGGTTACAATGAGCAGTTCTTC,CASSKKTGYNEQFF
14,NA,TRBJ1-1,few,TRBV12-3/TRBV12-4,TGTGCCAGCAGTTTAACCAGGTCGTACACTGAAGCTTTCTTT,CASSLTRSYTEAFF
14,NA,TRBJ2-3,few,TRBV29-1,TGCAGCGTTGCTCCAAGACTAGTGACAGATACGCAGTATTTT,CSVAPRLVTDTQYF
13,NA,TRBJ1-4,few,TRBV9,TGTGCCAGCAGCGTGCTGGAGGGAGGAAAACTGTTTTTT,CASSVLEGGKLFF
14,TRBD1,TRBJ2-1,few,TRBV11-2,TGTGCCAGCAGCTTAATGGGACAGGGCAATGAGCAGTTCTTC,CASSLMGQGNEQFF
14,NA,TRBJ2-2,NA,TRBV28,TGTACCAGCAGTTTGCCTACAGGGCTCGGGGAGCTGTTTTTT,CTSSLPTGLGELFF
15,NA,TRBJ2-1,few,TRBV27,TGTGCCAGCAGTTCCCCCGGGACCGGGGGCAATGAGCAGTTCTTC,CASSSPGTGGNEQFF
14,TRBD2,TRBJ2-1,once,TRBV2,TGTGACAGCAGTGTAGCTAGCGGCTACAATGAGCAGTTCTTC,CDSSVASGYNEQFF
17,NA,TRBJ2-1,NA,TRBV12-3/TRBV12-4,TGTGCCAGCAGACTCGGGACATCCCCTTTTTCCTACAATGAGCAGTTCTTC,CASRLGTSPFSYNEQFF
14,TRBD2,TRBJ2-7,few,TRBV10-3,TGTGCCATCAGCCCTAGCGGTAAGGCCTACGAGCAGTACTTC,CAISPSGKAYEQYF
19,TRBD2,TRBJ2-1,NA,TRBV27,TGTGCCAGTAGGATCTTAGGTTTTGGAAGCGGGAGTCCCTACAATGAGCAGTTCTTC,CASRILGFGSGSPYNEQFF
12,NA,TRBJ2-7,NA,TRBV25-1,TGTGCCAGCGGAGGGTACTCCTACGAGCAGTACTTC,CASGGYSYEQYF
12,NA,TRBJ2-7,few,TRBV20-1,TGCAGTGCTAGTGACAAAGGAACGGAGCAGTACTTC,CSASDKGTEQYF
12,NA,TRBJ2-3,NA,TRBV7-9,TGTGCCAGCAGCCCTCTTTCGGAGGGGCAGTATTTT,CASSPLSEGQYF
17,TRBD2,TRBJ2-3,NA,TRBV7-8,TGTGCCAGCACGCCCGGACTAGCGGGAGTAAGCACAGATACGCAGTATTTT,CASTPGLAGVSTDTQYF
14,TRBD1,TRBJ1-4,few,TRBV12-3/TRBV12-4,TGTGCCAGCAGTTTGAACGACAGGGGCGAAAAACTGTTTTTT,CASSLNDRGEKLFF
15,TRBD1,TRBJ1-5,few,TRBV10-3,TGTGCCACCGCCCAGGGGGGCGACAGCAATCAGCCCCAGCATTTT,CATAQGGDSNQPQHF